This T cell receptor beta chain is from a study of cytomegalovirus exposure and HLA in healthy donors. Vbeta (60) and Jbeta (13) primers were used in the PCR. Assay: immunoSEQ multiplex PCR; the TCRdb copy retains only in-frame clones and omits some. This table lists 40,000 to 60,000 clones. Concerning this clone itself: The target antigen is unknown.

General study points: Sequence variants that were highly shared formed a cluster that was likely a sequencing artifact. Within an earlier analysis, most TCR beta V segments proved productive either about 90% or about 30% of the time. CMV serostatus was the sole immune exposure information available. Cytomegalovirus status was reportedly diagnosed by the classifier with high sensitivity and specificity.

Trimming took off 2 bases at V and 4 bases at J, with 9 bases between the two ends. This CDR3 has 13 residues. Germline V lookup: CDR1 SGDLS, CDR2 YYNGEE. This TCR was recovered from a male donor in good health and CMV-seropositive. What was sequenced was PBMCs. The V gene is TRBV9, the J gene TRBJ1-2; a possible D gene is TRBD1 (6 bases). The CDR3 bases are TGTGCCAGCAGCGTCGGGACACTCTATGGCTACACCTTC. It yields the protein CASSVGTLYGYTF.